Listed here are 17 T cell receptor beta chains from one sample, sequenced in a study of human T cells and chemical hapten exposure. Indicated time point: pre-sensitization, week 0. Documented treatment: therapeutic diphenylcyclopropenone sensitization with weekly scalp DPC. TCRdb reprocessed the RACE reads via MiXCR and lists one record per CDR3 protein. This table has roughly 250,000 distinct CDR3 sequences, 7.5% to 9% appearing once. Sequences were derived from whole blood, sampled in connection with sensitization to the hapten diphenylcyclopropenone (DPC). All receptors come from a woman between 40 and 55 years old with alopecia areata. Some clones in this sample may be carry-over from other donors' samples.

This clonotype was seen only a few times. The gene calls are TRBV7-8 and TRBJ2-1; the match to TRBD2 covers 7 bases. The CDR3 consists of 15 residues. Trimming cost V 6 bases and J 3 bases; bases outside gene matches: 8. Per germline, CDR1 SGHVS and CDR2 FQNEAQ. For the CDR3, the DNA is TGTGCCAGCAGGGGGGGGACCGGAAGCTACAATGAGCAGTTCTTC. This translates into CASRGGTGSYNEQFF.

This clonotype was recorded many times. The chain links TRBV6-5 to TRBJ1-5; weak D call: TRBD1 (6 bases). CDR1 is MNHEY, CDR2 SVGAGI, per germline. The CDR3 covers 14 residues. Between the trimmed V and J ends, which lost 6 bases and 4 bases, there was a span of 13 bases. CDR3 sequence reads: CASSSGQPNQPQHF. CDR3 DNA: TGTGCCAGCAGCTCGGGACAACCTAATCAGCCCCAGCATTTT.

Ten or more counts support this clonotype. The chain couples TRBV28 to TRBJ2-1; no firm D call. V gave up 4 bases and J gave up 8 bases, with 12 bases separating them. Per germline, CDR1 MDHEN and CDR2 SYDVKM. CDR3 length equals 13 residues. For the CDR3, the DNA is TGTGCCAGCAGTTCTCCTAACGCGGATGAGCAGTTCTTC. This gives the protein CASSSPNADEQFF.

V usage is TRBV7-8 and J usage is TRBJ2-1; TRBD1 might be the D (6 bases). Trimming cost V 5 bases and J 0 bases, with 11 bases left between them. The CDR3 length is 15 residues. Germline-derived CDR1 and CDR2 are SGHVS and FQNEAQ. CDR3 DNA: TGTGCCAGCAGCGCCCGGGACAACTCCTACAATGAGCAGTTCTTC. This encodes CASSARDNSYNEQFF.

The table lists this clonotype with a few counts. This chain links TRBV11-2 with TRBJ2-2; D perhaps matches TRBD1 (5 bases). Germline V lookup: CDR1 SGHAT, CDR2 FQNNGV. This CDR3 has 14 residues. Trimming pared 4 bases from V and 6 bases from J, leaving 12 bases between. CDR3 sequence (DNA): TGTGCCAGCAGCTCCTCCAGGGTACCCGGGGAGCTGTTTTTT. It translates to CASSSSRVPGELFF.

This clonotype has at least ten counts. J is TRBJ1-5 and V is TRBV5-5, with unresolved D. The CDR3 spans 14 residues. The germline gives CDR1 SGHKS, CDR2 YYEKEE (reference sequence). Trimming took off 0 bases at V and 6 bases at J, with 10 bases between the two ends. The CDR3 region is CASSLGPISQPQHF. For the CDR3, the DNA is TGTGCCAGCAGCTTGGGCCCAATATCTCAGCCCCAGCATTTT.

The CDR3 DNA reads TGTGCCAGCAGTGACATCGGATACTACGAGCAGTACTTC. Protein sequence: CASSDIGYYEQYF. The V gene is TRBV25-1, the J gene TRBJ2-7; D call uncertain. Germline CDR1 MGHDK, CDR2 SYGVNS. The CDR3 is 13 residues long. V was shortened by 3 bases and J by 3 bases, with 9 bases between the two germline ends.

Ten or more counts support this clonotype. CDR3 in amino acids: CASSYSEILAGGKTQYF. For the CDR3, the DNA is TGTGCCAGCAGTTACTCGGAAATACTAGCGGGAGGAAAGACCCAGTACTTC. The rearrangement uses TRBV6-5 and TRBJ2-5; 12 bases are shared with TRBD2. The germline V gene encodes CDR1 MNHEY and CDR2 SVGAGI. With 0 bases clipped from V and 6 bases from J, the junction kept 8 bases outside the gene matches. This CDR3 contains 17 residues.

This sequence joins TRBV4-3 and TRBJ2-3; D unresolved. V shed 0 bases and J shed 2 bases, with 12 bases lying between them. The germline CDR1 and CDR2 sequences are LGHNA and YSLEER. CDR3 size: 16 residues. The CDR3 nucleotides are TGCGCCAGCAGCCAAGATCGGCAGTCCTACACAGATACGCAGTATTTT. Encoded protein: CASSQDRQSYTDTQYF.

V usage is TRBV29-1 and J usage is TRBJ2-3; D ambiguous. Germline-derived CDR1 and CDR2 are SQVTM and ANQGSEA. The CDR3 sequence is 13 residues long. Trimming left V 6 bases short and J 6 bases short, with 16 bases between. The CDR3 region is CSVRNPSIDTQYF. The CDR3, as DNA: TGCAGCGTCAGAAACCCGAGCATCGATACGCAGTATTTT.

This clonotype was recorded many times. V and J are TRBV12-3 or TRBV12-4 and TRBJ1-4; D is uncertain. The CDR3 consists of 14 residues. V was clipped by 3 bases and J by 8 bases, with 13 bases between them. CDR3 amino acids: CASSFRTGGEKLFF. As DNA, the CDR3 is TGTGCCAGCAGTTTCAGGACGGGCGGGGAAAAACTGTTTTTT.

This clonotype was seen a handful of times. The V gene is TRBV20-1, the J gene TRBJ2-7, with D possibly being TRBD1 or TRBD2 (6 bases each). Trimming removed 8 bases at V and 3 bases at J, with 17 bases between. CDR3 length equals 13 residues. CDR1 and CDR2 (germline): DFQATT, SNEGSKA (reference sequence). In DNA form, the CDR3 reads TGCAGTAAGTCCCGGGGGCCTAACTACGAGCAGTACTTC. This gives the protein CSKSRGPNYEQYF.

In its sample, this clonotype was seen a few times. CDR3 sequence reads: CASSFLTRGNTGELFF. As DNA, the CDR3 is TGTGCCAGCAGTTTCCTCACCAGGGGGAACACCGGGGAGCTGTTTTTT. The chain couples TRBV28 to TRBJ2-2; tentative D call: TRBD1 (6 bases). CDR1 is MDHEN, CDR2 SYDVKM, per germline. V lost 3 bases and J 1 base, leaving 12 bases between the germline ends. The CDR3 runs to 16 residues.

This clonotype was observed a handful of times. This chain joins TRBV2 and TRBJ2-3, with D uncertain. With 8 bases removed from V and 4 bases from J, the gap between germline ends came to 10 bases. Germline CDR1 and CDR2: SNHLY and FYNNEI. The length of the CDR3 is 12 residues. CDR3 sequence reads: CASGEVPDTQYF. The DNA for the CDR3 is TGTGCCAGCGGCGAAGTACCAGATACGCAGTATTTT.

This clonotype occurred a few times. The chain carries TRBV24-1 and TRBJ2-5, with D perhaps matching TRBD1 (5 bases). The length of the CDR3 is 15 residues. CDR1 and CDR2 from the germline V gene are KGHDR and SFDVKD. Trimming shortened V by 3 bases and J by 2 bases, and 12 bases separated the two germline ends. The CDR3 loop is CATSDPTGAQETQYF. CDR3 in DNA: TGTGCCACCAGTGATCCTACAGGCGCACAAGAGACCCAGTACTTC.

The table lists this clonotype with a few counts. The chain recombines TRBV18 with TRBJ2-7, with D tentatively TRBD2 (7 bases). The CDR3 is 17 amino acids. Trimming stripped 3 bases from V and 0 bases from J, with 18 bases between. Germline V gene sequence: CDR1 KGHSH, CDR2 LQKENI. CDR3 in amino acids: CASSPSKGGGSSYEQYF. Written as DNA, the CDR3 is TGTGCCAGCTCACCGTCCAAAGGGGGGGGGTCCTCCTACGAGCAGTACTTC.

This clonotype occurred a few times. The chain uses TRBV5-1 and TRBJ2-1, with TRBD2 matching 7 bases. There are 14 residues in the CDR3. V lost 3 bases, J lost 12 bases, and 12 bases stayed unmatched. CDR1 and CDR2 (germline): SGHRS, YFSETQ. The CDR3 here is CASSSATSPSGQFF. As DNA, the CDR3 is TGCGCCAGCAGCTCCGCGACTAGCCCCTCTGGGCAGTTCTTC.